This T cell receptor (beta chain) was identified in a study of beta chain features in type 1 diabetes. Of the isolated RNA, all was reverse transcribed, and so the sequenced material was expressed TCRB transcripts. Generated by immunoSEQ multiplex PCR, the TCRdb table keeps only in-frame clones and is missing some. The table has under 900,000 clones, roughly 17% seen once. Trimming shortened V by 1 base and J by 0 bases, and 6 bases separated the two germline ends. This CDR3 comprises 13 residues. CDR1 and CDR2 (germline): SQVTM, ANQGSEA. Concerning this clone: Different DNA sequences within this sample yield the same CDR3.

V is TRBV29-1 and J is TRBJ1-1; D gene uncertain. The sample was naive CD4+ T cells from blood. This sequence originates from a woman aged 18 to 35 in good health. The CDR3 is CSVEVVMNTEAFF. CDR3 nucleotide sequence: TGCAGCGTTGAAGTCGTCATGAACACTGAAGCTTTCTTT. The complete variable domain, with remaining parts taken from reference TRBV29-1 and TRBJ1-1, reads SAVISQKPSRDICQRGTSLTIQCQVDSQVTMMFWYRQQPGQSLTLIATANQGSEATYESGFVIDKFPISRPNLTFSTLTVSNMSPEDSSIYLCSVEVVMNTEAFFGQGTRLTVV.